This is a list of T cell receptor beta chains from one sample in a study of radiotherapy plus CTLA-4 blockade in lung cancer. TCRdb's table, derived via immunoSEQ multiplex PCR, lists solely in-frame clones and lacks some. The sample includes 45,000 to 60,000 clones, about 76% of them seen just once. The material sequenced was peripheral blood, taken from a patient treated with radiotherapy plus ipilimumab. These receptors were collected from a human donor with non-small cell lung cancer who had a complete response to radiotherapy plus ipilimumab. Each CDR3 is given with its conserved first and last residue. The D gene is left open where the match is weak. Size is stated for part of the rows, as once, few or many counts, or as a class when the clone is expanded.

abundance: NA
d_gene: TRBD1
j_gene: TRBJ1-5
v_gene: TRBV18
CDR3aa: CASSPIRTGEYSNQPQHF
CDR3nt: TGTGCCAGCTCACCAATCCGTACAGGGGAATATAGCAATCAGCCCCAGCATTTT

abundance: NA
d_gene: TRBD1
j_gene: TRBJ1-2
v_gene: TRBV27
CDR3aa: CASSREWDRSYGYTF
CDR3nt: TGTGCCAGCAGTAGAGAATGGGACAGAAGTTATGGCTACACCTTC

abundance: NA
d_gene: TRBD1
j_gene: TRBJ2-7
v_gene: TRBV13
CDR3aa: CASSYTNRGPYEQYF
CDR3nt: TGTGCCAGCAGCTACACCAACAGGGGGCCCTACGAGCAGTACTTC

abundance: NA
d_gene: TRBD2
j_gene: TRBJ2-1
v_gene: TRBV19
CDR3aa: CASSVWAGLAGDEQFF
CDR3nt: TGTGCCAGTAGTGTCTGGGCGGGACTAGCCGGCGATGAGCAGTTCTTC

abundance: NA
d_gene: NA
j_gene: TRBJ1-3
v_gene: TRBV2
CDR3aa: CASSGLSGNTIYF
CDR3nt: TGTGCCAGCAGTGGGCTCTCTGGAAACACCATATATTTT

abundance: NA
d_gene: TRBD1
j_gene: TRBJ2-2
v_gene: TRBV10-1
CDR3aa: CASSTGTANTGELFF
CDR3nt: TGCGCCAGCAGTACCGGGACAGCTAACACCGGGGAGCTGTTTTTT

abundance: NA
d_gene: NA
j_gene: TRBJ2-5
v_gene: TRBV19
CDR3aa: CASSIGQDQETQYF
CDR3nt: TGTGCCAGTAGTATAGGACAGGATCAAGAGACCCAGTACTTC

abundance: once
d_gene: NA
j_gene: TRBJ2-5
v_gene: TRBV10-2
CDR3aa: CASGGGDGETQYF
CDR3nt: TGCGCCAGCGGCGGCGGGGATGGAGAGACCCAGTACTTC

abundance: NA
d_gene: TRBD2
j_gene: TRBJ2-5
v_gene: TRBV5-1
CDR3aa: CASSWGLAEETQYF
CDR3nt: TGCGCCAGCAGCTGGGGACTAGCTGAGGAGACCCAGTACTTC

abundance: NA
d_gene: NA
j_gene: TRBJ2-1
v_gene: TRBV27
CDR3aa: CASRVRDTYNEQFF
CDR3nt: TGTGCCAGCCGAGTCCGGGACACATACAATGAGCAGTTCTTC

abundance: NA
d_gene: NA
j_gene: TRBJ2-5
v_gene: TRBV2
CDR3aa: CASSEVLSTETQYF
CDR3nt: TGTGCCAGCAGTGAAGTATTATCTACAGAGACCCAGTACTTC

abundance: NA
d_gene: TRBD2
j_gene: TRBJ2-3
v_gene: TRBV27
CDR3aa: CASSPANFLGTSASSTDTQYF
CDR3nt: TGTGCCAGCAGTCCGGCGAACTTCCTCGGGACTAGCGCATCCAGCACAGATACGCAGTATTTT

abundance: NA
d_gene: TRBD1
j_gene: TRBJ2-2
v_gene: TRBV5-1
CDR3aa: CASSLNGQGPTGELFF
CDR3nt: TGCGCCAGCAGCTTGAATGGACAGGGGCCTACCGGGGAGCTGTTTTTT

abundance: NA
d_gene: NA
j_gene: TRBJ2-2
v_gene: TRBV7-9
CDR3aa: CASSLFGATGELFF
CDR3nt: TGTGCCAGCAGTCTATTTGGGGCCACCGGGGAGCTGTTTTTT

abundance: NA
d_gene: NA
j_gene: TRBJ1-1
v_gene: TRBV18
CDR3aa: CASSPMRDTEAFF
CDR3nt: TGTGCCAGCTCACCAATGAGAGACACTGAAGCTTTCTTT

abundance: NA
d_gene: TRBD1
j_gene: TRBJ1-1
v_gene: TRBV5-1
CDR3aa: CASSLDDRVAFF
CDR3nt: TGCGCCAGCAGCTTGGACGACAGGGTGGCTTTCTTT